This record concerns one TCR beta chain sequence. What it binds is not known. This CDR3 is 16 amino acids long. Trimming took 0 bases from V and 5 from J, leaving 19 bases between them. Germline V CDR1 and CDR2: DFQATT, SNEGSKA (reference sequence). The data derive from a study of T cells in Graves' hyperthyroidism and ophthalmopathy. Study outcomes and limitations: Within blood appeared most thyroid clonotypes that had expanded above 0.001. Prediction of ophthalmopathy progression came a median around 6.5 months pre-onset.

Patients were excluded because of uncontrolled infection, other autoimmune disease, pregnancy or lactation. From approximately 9.1 ml of fresh peripheral blood, PBMCs were isolated. Researchers took RNA transcripts and amplified the TCR beta CDR3 regions from them. A first-round RT-PCR of the TCR CDR3 used the HTBI primer set. Each CDR3 protein is one row after TCRdb ran MiXCR on the multiplex PCR reads. Of 600,000 to 650,000 distinct CDR3 sequences in the sample, around 20% were seen once. The TCR was taken from a man between 25 and 39 years old with Graves' ophthalmopathy. The chain employs TRBV20-1 and TRBJ2-5; D tentatively reads TRBD1 or TRBD2 (6 bases each). The sequenced material came from blood. CDR3: CSARERGASSVETQYF. Written as DNA, the CDR3 is TGCAGTGCTAGAGAAAGGGGGGCTTCTAGCGTTGAGACCCAGTACTTC.